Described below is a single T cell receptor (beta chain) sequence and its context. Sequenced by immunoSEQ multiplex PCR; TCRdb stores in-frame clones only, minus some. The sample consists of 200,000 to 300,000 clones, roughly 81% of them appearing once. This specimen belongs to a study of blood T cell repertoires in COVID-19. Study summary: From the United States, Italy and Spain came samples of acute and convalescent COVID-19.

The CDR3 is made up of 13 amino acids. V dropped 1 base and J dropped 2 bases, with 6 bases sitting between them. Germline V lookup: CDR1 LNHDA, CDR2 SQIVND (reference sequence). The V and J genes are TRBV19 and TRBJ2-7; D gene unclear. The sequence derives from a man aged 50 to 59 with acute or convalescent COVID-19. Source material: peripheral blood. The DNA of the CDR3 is TGTGCCAGTAGTATAGGAAGAGCCTACGAGCAGTACTTC. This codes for CASSIGRAYEQYF.